Shown below are 18 T cell receptor beta chains from a single sample sequenced in a study of T cell responses to AZD1222 COVID-19 vaccine. Profiling relied on immunoSEQ multiplex PCR, and the TCRdb table lists in-frame clones only, not all of them. Here the sample spans 140,000 to 150,000 clones, over 90% being singletons. The sample in question was peripheral blood, obtained on day 0 of AZD1222 vaccination. Receptors were obtained from an adult in good health.

The chain uses TRBV29-1 and TRBJ2-5; 8 nucleotides agree with TRBD1. Germline trimming cut 6 bases from V and 3 bases from J; bases unmatched to any gene: 3. The CDR3 loop spans 12 amino acids. From germline, CDR1 is SQVTM and CDR2 ANQGSEA. The CDR3 protein is CSVPTGEETQYF. As DNA, the CDR3 is TGCAGCGTCCCGACAGGGGAAGAGACCCAGTACTTC. The full variable domain, completed using reference TRBV29-1 and TRBJ2-5, is SAVISQKPSRDICQRGTSLTIQCQVDSQVTMMFWYRQQPGQSLTLIATANQGSEATYESGFVIDKFPISRPNLTFSTLTVSNMSPEDSSIYLCSVPTGEETQYFGPGTRLLVL.

V and J are TRBV2 and TRBJ2-7, with TRBD1 identical over 8 bases. Germline V lookup: CDR1 SNHLY, CDR2 FYNNEI. There are 15 residues in the CDR3. Trimming removed 1 base from V and 2 bases from J; junction bases left unmatched: 4. The CDR3 is CASSEGGTGTYEQYF. CDR3 in DNA: TGTGCCAGCAGTGAAGGCGGGACAGGAACCTACGAGCAGTACTTC.

The V call is TRBV10-2, the J call TRBJ1-6; D perhaps matches TRBD1 (5 bases). The CDR3 is made up of 15 amino acids. V lost 4 bases, J lost 8 bases, and 15 bases lay in between. Germline assignment: CDR1 WSHSY and CDR2 SAAADI. CDR3 DNA: TGCGCCAGCAGTGTAGGGACGGACGATTATTCACCCCTCCACTTT. Protein: CASSVGTDDYSPLHF.

This clone was observed a single time. V gene TRBV2 combines with J gene TRBJ1-1; 7 bases agree with TRBD1. Germline V gene sequence: CDR1 SNHLY, CDR2 FYNNEI. The CDR3 length is 15 residues. With V trimmed by 5 bases and J by 0 bases, 6 bases remained unmatched. The CDR3 loop is CASSRDSLLNTEAFF. The CDR3 coding sequence is TGTGCCAGCAGTAGGGACAGCCTCTTGAACACTGAAGCTTTCTTT.

This rearrangement joins TRBV3-1 (or the pseudogene TRBV3-2) to TRBJ2-5, with D unclear. The CDR3 sequence is 14 residues long. Germline CDR1 reads LGHDT; CDR2 reads YNNKEL (reference sequence). Deletions cut 1 base from V and 5 bases from J, with 11 bases between. The CDR3 nucleotides are TGTGCCAGCAGCCAAGCGTGGGGTTACGAGACCCAGTACTTC. Amino acid sequence: CASSQAWGYETQYF.

The chain has TRBV28 and TRBJ1-6; D not certain. CDR3 length: 14 residues. Germline CDR1 MDHEN, CDR2 SYDVKM. Between the trimmed V and J ends, which lost 2 bases and 10 bases, there was a span of 12 bases. The CDR3 DNA is TGTGCCAGCAGTTTACCGGGTCGAGGGTCACCCCTCCACTTT. Translated, it gives CASSLPGRGSPLHF.

The V and J genes are TRBV30 and TRBJ2-1; 10 nucleotides match TRBD1. Germline V gives CDR1 GTSNPN, CDR2 SVGIG (reference sequence). There are 14 residues in the CDR3. V lost 5 bases and J lost 6; bases outside the gene matches: 7. The CDR3 DNA sequence: TGTGCCTGGGTCCGGGACAGGGGCGTCAATGAGCAGTTCTTC. Translation: CAWVRDRGVNEQFF.

Here the CDR3 reads CASRHLLAGEGELFF. Written as DNA, the CDR3 is TGTGCCAGCAGACACCTACTAGCGGGAGAGGGGGAGCTGTTTTTT. V and J are TRBV3-1 (or the pseudogene TRBV3-2) and TRBJ2-2; TRBD2 matches 11 bases. The V gene's germline CDR1 is LGHDT and CDR2 YNNKEL (reference sequence). Trimming removed 6 bases from V and 8 bases from J; junction bases left unmatched: 8. This CDR3 has 15 residues.

The rearrangement links TRBV5-1 to TRBJ2-7; tentative D call: TRBD1 (5 bases). This CDR3 has 13 amino acids. Per germline, CDR1 SGHRS and CDR2 YFSETQ. Trimming took off 0 bases at V and 3 bases at J, with 7 bases between the two ends. For the CDR3, the DNA is TGCGCCAGCAGCTTGGCAGGGTTCTACGAGCAGTACTTC. Protein: CASSLAGFYEQYF.

The chain employs TRBV5-1 and TRBJ2-5; D call uncertain. Per germline, CDR1 SGHRS and CDR2 YFSETQ. The V end lost 0 bases, the J end lost 5 bases, and 8 bases lay between the germline ends. The CDR3 extends over 13 amino acids. The CDR3 DNA is TGCGCCAGCAGCTTGGCGGAGATGGAGACCCAGTACTTC. It specifies CASSLAEMETQYF.

The V call is TRBV7-9, the J call TRBJ2-1; 7 nucleotides agree with TRBD2. The CDR3 totals 14 residues. Germline V gene data show CDR1 as SEHNR and CDR2 as FQNEAQ (reference sequence). With V trimmed by 4 bases and J by 7 bases, 7 bases remained unmatched. The CDR3 region is CASSSGGLVNEQFF. The CDR3 nucleotides are TGTGCCAGCAGCTCGGGGGGACTGGTAAATGAGCAGTTCTTC.

CDR3 bases: TGTGCCAGCTCACCACCATCGGGGGTCCAAGAGACCCAGTACTTC. This codes for CASSPPSGVQETQYF. The V call is TRBV18, the J call TRBJ2-5, with a weak D call TRBD2 (6 bases). This CDR3 has 15 amino acids. The germline V and J ends were trimmed by 0 bases and 1 base, with 9 bases remaining between them. Germline values: CDR1 KGHSH, CDR2 LQKENI.

Here the CDR3 reads CASSLARSGGSYEQYF. The CDR3, as DNA: TGTGCCAGCAGCTTAGCGCGGAGCGGGGGCTCCTACGAGCAGTACTTC. The rearrangement links TRBV7-8 to TRBJ2-7; 8 nucleotides align to TRBD2. V shed 0 bases, J shed 0 bases, and the junction held 4 bases outside the gene matches. CDR1 and CDR2 from the germline V gene are SGHVS and FQNEAQ. This CDR3 has 16 amino acids.

The rearrangement uses TRBV6-5 and TRBJ1-2; D gene unclear. CDR1 is MNHEY and CDR2 is SVGAGI in the germline V gene. The ends were cut back, 4 bases at V and 2 bases at J, with 8 bases in the middle. This CDR3 has 13 residues. CDR3 loop: CASSSDENYGYTF. The CDR3 DNA is TGTGCCAGCAGTTCCGACGAAAACTATGGCTACACCTTC.

The CDR3 sequence is CASSLVKDRPQHF. The CDR3 coding sequence is TGTGCCAGCAGTTTGGTAAAGGATCGGCCCCAGCATTTT. The chain employs TRBV6-5 and TRBJ1-5; no clear D. This CDR3 is 13 amino acids long. CDR1 is MNHEY, CDR2 SVGAGI, per germline. Trimming pared 4 bases from V and 9 bases from J, leaving 13 bases between.

This chain links TRBV9 with TRBJ2-1, with 8 bases that match TRBD2. CDR3 length: 16 amino acids. In germline, CDR1 is SGDLS, CDR2 YYNGEE. The V and J ends lost 1 base and 2 bases, in that order; junction bases with no gene match: 5. CDR3: CASSVWAGGTYNEQFF. The CDR3 nucleotides are TGTGCCAGCAGCGTATGGGCGGGAGGTACCTACAATGAGCAGTTCTTC.

This clone was recorded only once. The V and J genes are TRBV20-1 and TRBJ2-7, with TRBD2 matching 11 bases. CDR3 length: 15 residues. CDR1 is DFQATT, CDR2 SNEGSKA, per germline (reference sequence). V was pared by 3 bases and J by 5 bases, with 9 bases of the junction left unmatched. The CDR3 sequence: CSASDTTSGSHEQYF. In DNA form, the CDR3 reads TGCAGTGCTAGTGACACCACTAGCGGGAGCCACGAGCAGTACTTC.

The rearrangement uses TRBV28 and TRBJ2-7; possibly TRBD1 for D (6 bases). Trimming pared 6 bases from V and 2 bases from J, leaving 8 bases between. The germline CDR1 and CDR2 sequences are MDHEN and SYDVKM. The CDR3 contains 12 residues. The CDR3 sequence: CASRDSAYEQYF. Written as DNA, the CDR3 is TGTGCCAGCAGGGACAGCGCCTACGAGCAGTACTTC.